The 8 T cell receptor beta chains below all came from one sample that was sequenced in a study of beta chain features in type 1 diabetes. All of the isolated RNA was reverse transcribed, so expressed TCRB transcripts were sequenced. Using immunoSEQ multiplex PCR, the repertoire was profiled, and TCRdb retains in-frame clones only, with some absent. The sample lists over 700,000 clones, 15% to 20% occurring once. Specimen: naive CD4+ T cells from blood. These receptors all stem from a woman in her late teens or twenties in good health.

This clone was observed a few times. V is TRBV5-6 and J is TRBJ2-1, with 7 bases that match TRBD1. V lost 2 bases to trimming and J lost 1 base; unmatched junction nucleotides: 6. This CDR3 region has 16 residues. The germline V gene encodes CDR1 SGHDT and CDR2 YYEEEE. CDR3 loop: CASSFIDRVSYNEQFF. The CDR3 coding sequence is TGTGCCAGCAGCTTCATCGACAGGGTGTCCTACAATGAGCAGTTCTTC.

This clone has only a few counts. This rearrangement joins TRBV7-2 to TRBJ2-7; 8 bases align to TRBD2. Germline V gene sequence: CDR1 SGHTA, CDR2 FQGNSA. Trimming removed 1 base from V and 4 bases from J; junction bases left unmatched: 12. The CDR3 is made up of 17 amino acids. For the CDR3, the DNA is TGTGCCAGCAGCTTAGTTGCCAGCGGGAGAAAGGGTTACGAGCAGTACTTC. As protein: CASSLVASGRKGYEQYF.

This chain joins TRBV19 and TRBJ2-1; D is uncertain. The CDR3 is 14 amino acids. Trimming took off 5 bases at V and 0 bases at J, with 8 bases between the two ends. Germline CDR1 is LNHDA and CDR2 is SQIVND (reference sequence). The CDR3 spells CASSLGLSYNEQFF. The CDR3 DNA reads as TGTGCCAGTAGTCTGGGTCTCTCCTACAATGAGCAGTTCTTC.

This clone was seen only a few times. V usage is TRBV10-1 and J usage is TRBJ2-1; 11 bases fit TRBD2. V was pared by 3 bases and J by 4 bases, with 5 bases of the junction left unmatched. CDR1 and CDR2 from the germline V gene are WNHNN and SYGVQD (reference sequence). This CDR3 has 16 amino acids. CDR3 DNA sequence: TGCGCCAGCAGTGATAGCGGGAGGGAGAAATACAATGAGCAGTTCTTC. This codes for CASSDSGREKYNEQFF.

The table lists this clone with a few counts. V is TRBV7-2 and J is TRBJ2-1; 8 bases are a match to TRBD1. The CDR3 runs to 14 residues. From germline, CDR1 is SGHTA and CDR2 FQGNSA. The V gene end was trimmed by 4 bases and the J gene end by 3 bases; junction bases not matched to a gene: 2. The DNA for the CDR3 is TGTGCCAGCAGCTCGGACAGGGTCTACAATGAGCAGTTCTTC. This translates into CASSSDRVYNEQFF.

Only a few counts were recorded for this clone. This chain links TRBV11-2 with TRBJ2-7; a weak D match, TRBD1 (5 bases). V gave up 4 bases and J gave up 2 bases, with 15 bases separating them. From germline, CDR1 is SGHAT and CDR2 FQNNGV. The CDR3 loop spans 15 amino acids. The CDR3 DNA reads as TGTGCCAGCAGCTCCAGGGTTCTCTCCCCCTACGAGCAGTACTTC. It yields the protein CASSSRVLSPYEQYF.

The sample holds a few counts of this clone. The chain joins TRBV7-2 to TRBJ2-4, with 9 bases identical to TRBD2. Germline-derived CDR1 and CDR2 are SGHTA and FQGNSA. V gave up 4 bases and J gave up 9 bases; unmatched junction bases: 7. This CDR3 is 14 amino acids long. The CDR3 bases are TGTGCCAGCAGCTCGGTTAGCGGGAGAGTCATTCAGTACTTC. It is translated as CASSSVSGRVIQYF.

A word on this clone: Germline is not matched at one junction end, which may reflect a read error. The rearrangement links TRBV7-2 to TRBJ2-3; 10 nucleotides align to TRBD2. The length of the CDR3 is 14 residues. Germline CDR1 is SGHTA and CDR2 is FQGNSA. The CDR3 here is CASRLAGGGDTQYF. For the CDR3, the DNA is TGTGCCAGCAGATTAGCGGGAGGCGGGGATACGCAGTATTTT.